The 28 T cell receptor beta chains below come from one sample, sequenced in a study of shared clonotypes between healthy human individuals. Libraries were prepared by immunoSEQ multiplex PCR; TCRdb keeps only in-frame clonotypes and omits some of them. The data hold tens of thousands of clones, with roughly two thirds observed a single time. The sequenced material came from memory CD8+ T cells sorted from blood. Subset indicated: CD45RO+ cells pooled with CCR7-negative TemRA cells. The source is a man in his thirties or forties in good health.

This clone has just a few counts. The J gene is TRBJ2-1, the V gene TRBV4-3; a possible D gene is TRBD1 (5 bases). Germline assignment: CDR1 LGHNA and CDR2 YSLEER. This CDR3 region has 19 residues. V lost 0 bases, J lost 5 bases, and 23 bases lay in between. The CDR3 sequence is CASSQDGSRAGRHHNEQFF. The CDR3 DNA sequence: TGCGCCAGCAGCCAAGATGGTAGCAGGGCCGGACGACACCACAATGAGCAGTTCTTC.

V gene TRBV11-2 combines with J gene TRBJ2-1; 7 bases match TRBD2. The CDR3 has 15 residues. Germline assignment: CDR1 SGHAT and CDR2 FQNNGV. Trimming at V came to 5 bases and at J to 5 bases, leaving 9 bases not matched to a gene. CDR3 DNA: TGTGCCAGCAGCGCAGACAGCGGGGCTAACAATGAGCAGTTCTTC. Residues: CASSADSGANNEQFF.

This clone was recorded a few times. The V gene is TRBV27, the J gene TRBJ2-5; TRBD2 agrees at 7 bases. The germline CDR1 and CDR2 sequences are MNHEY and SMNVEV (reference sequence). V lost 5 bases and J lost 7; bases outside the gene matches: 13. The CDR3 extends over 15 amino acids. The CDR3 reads CASSPSGMQLWTQYF. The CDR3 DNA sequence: TGTGCCAGCAGTCCAAGCGGGATGCAGTTGTGGACCCAGTACTTC.

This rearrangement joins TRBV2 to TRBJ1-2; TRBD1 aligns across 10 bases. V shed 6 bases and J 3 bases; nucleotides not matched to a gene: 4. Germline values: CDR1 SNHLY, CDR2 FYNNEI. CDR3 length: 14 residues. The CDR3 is CASSLDRGDYGYTF. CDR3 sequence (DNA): TGTGCCAGCAGCTTGGACAGGGGGGACTATGGCTACACCTTC. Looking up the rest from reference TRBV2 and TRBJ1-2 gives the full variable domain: EPEVTQTPSHQVTQMGQEVILRCVPISNHLYFYWYRQILGQKVEFLVSFYNNEISEKSEIFDDQFSVERPDGSNFTLKIRSTKLEDSAMYFCASSLDRGDYGYTFGSGTRLTVV.

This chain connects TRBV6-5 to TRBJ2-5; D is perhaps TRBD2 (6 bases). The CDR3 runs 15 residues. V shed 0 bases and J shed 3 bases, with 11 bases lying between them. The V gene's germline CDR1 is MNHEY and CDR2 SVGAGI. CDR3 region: CASSYSPGGEETQYF. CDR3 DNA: TGTGCCAGCAGTTACTCGCCCGGGGGAGAAGAGACCCAGTACTTC.

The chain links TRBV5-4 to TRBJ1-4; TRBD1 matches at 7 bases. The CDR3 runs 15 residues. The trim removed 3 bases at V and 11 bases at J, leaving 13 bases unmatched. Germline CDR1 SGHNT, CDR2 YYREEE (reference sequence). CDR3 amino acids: CASSSWTPAGGKLFF. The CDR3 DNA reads TGTGCCAGCAGCTCCTGGACACCGGCAGGGGGGAAACTGTTTTTT.

The CDR3 region is CAIGDRGLRDEQFF. The CDR3 region has the DNA TGTGCCATCGGAGACAGGGGGCTGAGGGATGAGCAGTTCTTC. This sequence joins TRBV10-3 and TRBJ2-1, with 10 positions matching TRBD1. The CDR3 sequence is 14 residues long. The germline gives CDR1 ENHRY, CDR2 SYGVKD. V lost 8 bases, J lost 8 bases, and 9 bases stayed unmatched.

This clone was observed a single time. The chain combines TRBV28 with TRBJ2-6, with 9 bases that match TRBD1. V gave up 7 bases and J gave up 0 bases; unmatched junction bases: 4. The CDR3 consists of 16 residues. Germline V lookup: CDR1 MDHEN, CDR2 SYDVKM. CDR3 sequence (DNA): TGTGCCAGCATACAGGGGGCTACCTCTGGGGCCAACGTCCTGACTTTC. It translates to CASIQGATSGANVLTF. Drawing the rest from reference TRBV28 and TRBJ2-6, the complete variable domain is DVKVTQSSRYLVKRTGEKVFLECVQDMDHENMFWYRQDPGLGLRLIYFSYDVKMKEKGDIPEGYSVSREKKERFSLILESASTNQTSMYLCASIQGATSGANVLTFGAGSRLTVL.

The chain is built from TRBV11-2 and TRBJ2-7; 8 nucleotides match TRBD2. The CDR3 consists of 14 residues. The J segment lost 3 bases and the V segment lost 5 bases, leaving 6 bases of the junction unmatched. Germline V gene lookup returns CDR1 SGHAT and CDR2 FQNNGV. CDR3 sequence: CASSTTGGGYEQYF. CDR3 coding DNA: TGTGCCAGCAGCACAACGGGGGGGGGCTACGAGCAGTACTTC.

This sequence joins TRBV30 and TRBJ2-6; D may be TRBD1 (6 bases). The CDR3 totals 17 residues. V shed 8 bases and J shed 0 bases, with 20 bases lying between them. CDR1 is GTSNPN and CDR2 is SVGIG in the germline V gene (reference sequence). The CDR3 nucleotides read TGTGCCGGATTCTTCGGGACAAGTAGCTCTGGGGCCAACGTCCTGACTTTC. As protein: CAGFFGTSSSGANVLTF.

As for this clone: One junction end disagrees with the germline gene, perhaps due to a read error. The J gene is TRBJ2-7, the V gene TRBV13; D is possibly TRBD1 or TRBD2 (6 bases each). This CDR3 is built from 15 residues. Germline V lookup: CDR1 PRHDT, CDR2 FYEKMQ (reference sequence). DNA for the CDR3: TGTGCCAGCAGCCTAGGGGGGCGGAAACCCTACGAGCAGTACTTC. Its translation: CASSLGGRKPYEQYF.

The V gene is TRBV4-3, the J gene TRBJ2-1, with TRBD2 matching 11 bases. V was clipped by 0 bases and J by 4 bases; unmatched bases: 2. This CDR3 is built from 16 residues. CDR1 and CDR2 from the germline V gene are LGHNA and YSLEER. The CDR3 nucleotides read TGCGCCAGCAGCCAAGAACTAGCGGGAGTGTACAATGAGCAGTTCTTC. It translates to CASSQELAGVYNEQFF.

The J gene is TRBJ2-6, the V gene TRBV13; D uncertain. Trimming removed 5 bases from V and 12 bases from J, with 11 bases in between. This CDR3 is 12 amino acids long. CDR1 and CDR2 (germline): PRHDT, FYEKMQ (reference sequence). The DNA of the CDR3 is TGTGCCAGCAGCCAGAGGTCAGTCGTCCTGACTTTC. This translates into CASSQRSVVLTF.

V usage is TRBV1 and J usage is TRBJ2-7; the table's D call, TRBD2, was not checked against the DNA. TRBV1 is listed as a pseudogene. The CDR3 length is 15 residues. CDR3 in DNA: TGCACCATCCAAATGGGGGGGGCGAGGAACTACGAGCAGTACTTC. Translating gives CTIQMGGARNYEQYF.

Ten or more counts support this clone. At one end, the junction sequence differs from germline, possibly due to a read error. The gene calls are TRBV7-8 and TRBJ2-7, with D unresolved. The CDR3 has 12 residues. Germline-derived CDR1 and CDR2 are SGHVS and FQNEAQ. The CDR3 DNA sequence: TGTGCCAGCAGCTTATACGGCTCATGGCCTGCCTTC. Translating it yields CASSLYGSWPAF.

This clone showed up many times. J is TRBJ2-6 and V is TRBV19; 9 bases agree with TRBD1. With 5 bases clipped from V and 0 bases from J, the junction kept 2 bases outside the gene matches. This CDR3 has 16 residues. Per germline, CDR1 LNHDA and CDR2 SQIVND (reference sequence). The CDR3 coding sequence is TGTGCCAGTAGTGGGACAGGGACCTCTGGGGCCAACGTCCTGACTTTC. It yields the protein CASSGTGTSGANVLTF.

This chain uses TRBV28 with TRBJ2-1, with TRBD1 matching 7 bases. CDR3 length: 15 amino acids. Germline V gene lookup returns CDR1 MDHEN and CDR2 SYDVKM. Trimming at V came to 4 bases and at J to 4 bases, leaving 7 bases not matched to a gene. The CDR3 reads CASSSGQSSYNEQFF. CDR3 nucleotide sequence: TGTGCCAGCAGTTCGGGACAGTCGAGTTACAATGAGCAGTTCTTC. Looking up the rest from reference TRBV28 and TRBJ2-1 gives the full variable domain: DVKVTQSSRYLVKRTGEKVFLECVQDMDHENMFWYRQDPGLGLRLIYFSYDVKMKEKGDIPEGYSVSREKKERFSLILESASTNQTSMYLCASSSGQSSYNEQFFGPGTRLTVL.

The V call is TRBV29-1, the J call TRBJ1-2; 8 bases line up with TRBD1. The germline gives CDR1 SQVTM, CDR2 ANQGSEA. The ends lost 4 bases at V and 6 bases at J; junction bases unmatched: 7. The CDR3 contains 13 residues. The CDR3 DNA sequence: TGCAGCGTTGCACAGGGGGAAGTGGATGGCTACACCTTC. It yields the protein CSVAQGEVDGYTF.

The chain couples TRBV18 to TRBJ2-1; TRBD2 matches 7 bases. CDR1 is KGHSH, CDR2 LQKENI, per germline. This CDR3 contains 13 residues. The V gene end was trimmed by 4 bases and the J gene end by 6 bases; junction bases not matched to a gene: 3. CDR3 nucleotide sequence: TGTGCCAGCTCACAAGGACTAGTCAATGAGCAGTTCTTC. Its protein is CASSQGLVNEQFF.

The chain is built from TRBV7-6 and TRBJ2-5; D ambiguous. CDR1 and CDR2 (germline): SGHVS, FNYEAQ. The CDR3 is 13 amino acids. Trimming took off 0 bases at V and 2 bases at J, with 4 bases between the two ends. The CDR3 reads CASSLARQETQYF. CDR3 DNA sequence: TGTGCCAGCAGCTTAGCGCGGCAAGAGACCCAGTACTTC.

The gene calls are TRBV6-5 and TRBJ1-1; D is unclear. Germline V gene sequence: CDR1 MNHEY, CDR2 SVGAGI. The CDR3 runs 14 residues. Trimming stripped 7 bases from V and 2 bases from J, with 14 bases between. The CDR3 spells CASNLPGRNTEAFF. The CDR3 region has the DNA TGTGCCAGCAACCTGCCAGGCAGAAACACTGAAGCTTTCTTT.

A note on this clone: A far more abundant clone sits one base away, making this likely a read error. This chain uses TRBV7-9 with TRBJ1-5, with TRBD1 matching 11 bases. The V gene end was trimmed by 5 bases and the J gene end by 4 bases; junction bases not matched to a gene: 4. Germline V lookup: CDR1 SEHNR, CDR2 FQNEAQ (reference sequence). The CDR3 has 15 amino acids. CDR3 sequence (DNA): TGTGCCAGCAGCGCGGGACAGGGGGGAAATCAGCCCCAGCATTTT. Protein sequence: CASSAGQGGNQPQHF.

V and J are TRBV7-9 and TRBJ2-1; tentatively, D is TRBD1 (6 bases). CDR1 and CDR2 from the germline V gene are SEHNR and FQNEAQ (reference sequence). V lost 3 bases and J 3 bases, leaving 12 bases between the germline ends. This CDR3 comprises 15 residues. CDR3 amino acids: CASSFTQGNYNEQFF. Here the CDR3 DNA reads TGTGCCAGCAGCTTCACCCAGGGGAACTACAATGAGCAGTTCTTC.

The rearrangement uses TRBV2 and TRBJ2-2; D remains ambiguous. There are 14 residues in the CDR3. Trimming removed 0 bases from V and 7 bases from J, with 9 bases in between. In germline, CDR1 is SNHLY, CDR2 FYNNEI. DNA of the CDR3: TGTGCCAGCAGTGAAGCGGTAGTCCACGGGGAGCTGTTTTTT. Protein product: CASSEAVVHGELFF.

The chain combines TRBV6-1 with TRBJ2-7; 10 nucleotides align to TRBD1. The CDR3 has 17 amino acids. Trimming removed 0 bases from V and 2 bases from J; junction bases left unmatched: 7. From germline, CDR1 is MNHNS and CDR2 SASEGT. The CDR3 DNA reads TGTGCCAGCAGTGAAGCTCTCCGGGACAGGGGAACCTACGAGCAGTACTTC. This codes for CASSEALRDRGTYEQYF.

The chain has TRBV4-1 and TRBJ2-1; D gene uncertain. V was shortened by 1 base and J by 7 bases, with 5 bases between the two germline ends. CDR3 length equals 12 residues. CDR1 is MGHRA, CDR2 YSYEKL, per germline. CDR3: CASSQVGNEQFF. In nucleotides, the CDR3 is TGCGCCAGCAGCCAAGTCGGAAATGAGCAGTTCTTC.

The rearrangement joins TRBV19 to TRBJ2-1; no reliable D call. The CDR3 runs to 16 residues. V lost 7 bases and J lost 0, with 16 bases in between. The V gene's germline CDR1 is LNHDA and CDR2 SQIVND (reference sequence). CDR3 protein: CASNYGRSSSYNEQFF. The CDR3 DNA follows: TGTGCCAGTAACTACGGTCGGTCCAGCTCCTACAATGAGCAGTTCTTC.

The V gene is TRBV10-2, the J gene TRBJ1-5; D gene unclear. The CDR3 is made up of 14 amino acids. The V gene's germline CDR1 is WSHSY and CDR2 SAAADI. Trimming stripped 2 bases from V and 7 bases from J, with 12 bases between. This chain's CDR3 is CASSEGLLGQPQHF. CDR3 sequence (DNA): TGCGCCAGCAGTGAGGGGTTGTTAGGACAGCCCCAGCATTTT.